This entry lists 25 T cell receptor beta chains sequenced from one sample in a study of control samples from healthy donors and cancer patients. Profiled with immunoSEQ multiplex PCR; TCRdb holds only in-frame clones, not every one. Of over 90,000 clones detected, roughly 90% appear once; the ten largest clones hold under 20%. Sample: PBMCs. These receptors were taken from a man in his sixties with lung cancer.

The genes are TRBV30 and TRBJ2-6; D call uncertain. The CDR3 extends over 14 amino acids. CDR1 and CDR2 from the germline V gene are GTSNPN and SVGIG (reference sequence). V lost 5 bases and J 0 bases, leaving 8 bases between the germline ends. CDR3 sequence reads: CAWGVGSGANVLTF. The CDR3 bases are TGTGCCTGGGGCGTGGGCTCTGGGGCCAACGTCCTGACTTTC. The full variable domain, completed using reference TRBV30 and TRBJ2-6, is SQTIHQWPATLVQPVGSPLSLECTVEGTSNPNLYWYRQAAGRGLQLLFYSVGIGQISSEVPQNLSASRPQDRQFILSSKKLLLSDSGFYLCAWGVGSGANVLTFGAGSRLTVL.

The V call is TRBV7-9, the J call TRBJ2-3, with D hard to call. CDR1 and CDR2 (germline): SEHNR, FQNEAQ (reference sequence). CDR3 length: 13 residues. Trimming left V 5 bases short and J 0 bases short, with 6 bases between. The CDR3 region is CASSAVSTDTQYF. The CDR3 DNA reads as TGTGCCAGCAGCGCCGTCAGCACAGATACGCAGTATTTT.

This clone was seen a handful of times. This sequence joins TRBV2 and TRBJ1-5; D is unclear. V was trimmed by 4 bases and J by 6 bases, leaving 19 bases between them. The germline V gene encodes CDR1 SNHLY and CDR2 FYNNEI. There are 16 residues in the CDR3. DNA for the CDR3: TGTGCCAGCAGTGGACTACCCAGGATTTTGGGTCAGCCCCAGCATTTT. Its protein is CASSGLPRILGQPQHF.

This chain links TRBV27 with TRBJ1-2; D perhaps matches TRBD1 (6 bases). CDR1 is MNHEY and CDR2 is SMNVEV in the germline V gene (reference sequence). The CDR3 has 16 amino acids. Trimming removed 6 bases at V and 4 bases at J, with 21 bases between. CDR3 DNA sequence: TGTGCCAGCAGGAGTCTACAGGGCAAACCGGCCTATGGCTACACCTTC. Its translation: CASRSLQGKPAYGYTF.

CDR3 residues: CASTVLDTQYF. The CDR3 nucleotides read TGTGCCAGTACCGTTTTGGATACGCAGTATTTT. The rearrangement uses TRBV6-5 and TRBJ2-3; no clear D. The CDR3 sequence is 11 residues long. V lost 9 bases and J lost 6, with 10 bases in between. The germline CDR1 and CDR2 sequences are MNHEY and SVGAGI.

CDR3 sequence reads: CASSYSAHRVEQFF. The CDR3 region has the DNA TGTGCCAGCAGTTACTCGGCACACAGGGTTGAGCAGTTCTTC. The V and J genes are TRBV6-5 and TRBJ2-1, with D possibly being TRBD1 (6 bases). With 0 bases removed from V and 9 bases from J, the gap between germline ends came to 12 bases. CDR1 MNHEY and CDR2 SVGAGI come from the germline V gene. The CDR3 runs to 14 residues.

This chain connects TRBV11-2 to TRBJ2-5, with D possibly being TRBD1 (6 bases). The length of the CDR3 is 15 residues. V lost 0 bases and J lost 2, with 10 bases in between. CDR1 and CDR2 from the germline V gene are SGHAT and FQNNGV. Here the CDR3 reads CASSLEGQPQETQYF. CDR3 coding DNA: TGTGCCAGCAGCTTAGAAGGACAGCCTCAAGAGACCCAGTACTTC.

The V call is TRBV6-5, the J call TRBJ2-2; 8 positions match TRBD1. Germline CDR1 and CDR2: MNHEY and SVGAGI. The CDR3 is 13 amino acids. V lost 8 bases to trimming and J lost 9 bases; unmatched junction nucleotides: 8. CDR3 region: CASRPGGGRELFF. CDR3 DNA sequence: TGTGCCAGCCGACCAGGGGGCGGTAGGGAGCTGTTTTTT.

The CDR3 nucleotides read TGTGCCAGCAGCTTAGGGACGGCCGTGAAAAAACTGTTTTTT. Encoded protein: CASSLGTAVKKLFF. The chain recombines TRBV7-2 with TRBJ1-4; D is unresolved. The CDR3 has 14 residues. The V end was cut by 1 base, the J end by 9 bases, with 12 bases between. The V gene's germline CDR1 is SGHTA and CDR2 FQGNSA.

CDR3 DNA: TGTGCCAGCAGCACGATGCTTGAAAAACTGTTTTTT. As protein: CASSTMLEKLFF. This chain links TRBV7-9 with TRBJ1-4; D not resolved. The V end was cut by 5 bases, the J end by 7 bases, with 8 bases between. The CDR3 runs 12 residues. Germline V lookup: CDR1 SEHNR, CDR2 FQNEAQ (reference sequence).

V gene TRBV5-8 combines with J gene TRBJ1-4; D call uncertain. CDR3 size: 15 residues. The V end was cut by 3 bases, the J end by 4 bases, with 13 bases between. Germline CDR1 and CDR2: SGHTS and YDEGEE. CDR3 protein: CASSWNSYLNEKLFF. DNA of the CDR3: TGTGCCAGCAGCTGGAACAGTTATCTTAATGAAAAACTGTTTTTT.

The chain employs TRBV3-1 (or the pseudogene TRBV3-2) and TRBJ2-3, with 9 bases identical to TRBD2. J gave up 2 bases and V 4 bases, and 10 bases lay outside the gene matches. CDR3 size: 17 residues. CDR1 and CDR2 from the germline V gene are LGHDT and YNNKEL (reference sequence). The DNA for the CDR3 is TGTGCCAGCAGCCTCCCTTCAGCGGGAGGTACCACAGATACGCAGTATTTT. It yields the protein CASSLPSAGGTTDTQYF.

The chain links TRBV2 to TRBJ1-6; D may be TRBD1 (6 bases). The CDR3 totals 15 residues. Germline V gene data show CDR1 as SNHLY and CDR2 as FYNNEI. Trimming removed 7 bases from V and 6 bases from J, with 16 bases in between. The CDR3: CASKGRGASNSPLHF. The CDR3 DNA reads as TGTGCCAGCAAAGGACGGGGGGCGTCTAATTCACCCCTCCACTTT.

The chain has TRBV5-4 and TRBJ2-1, with D perhaps matching TRBD1 (5 bases). Germline V gives CDR1 SGHNT, CDR2 YYREEE (reference sequence). The CDR3 totals 16 residues. The V end was cut by 3 bases, the J end by 0 bases, with 13 bases between. The CDR3 coding sequence is TGTGCCAGCAGCTACACCCGTGGGGCCTCCTACAATGAGCAGTTCTTC. Translation gives CASSYTRGASYNEQFF.

This clone was counted a single time. This rearrangement joins TRBV10-2 to TRBJ1-6; possibly TRBD1 for D (5 bases). V lost 3 bases, J lost 6 bases, and 12 bases lay in between. Germline-derived CDR1 and CDR2 are WSHSY and SAAADI. The length of the CDR3 is 15 residues. The CDR3 here is CASSDRERINSPLHF. The CDR3 region has the DNA TGCGCCAGCAGTGACAGGGAAAGGATTAATTCACCCCTCCACTTT.

This clone was detected only once. V and J are TRBV24-1 and TRBJ1-6; D may be TRBD1 (5 bases). The CDR3 covers 17 residues. Trimming stripped 1 base from V and 5 bases from J, with 14 bases between. Germline CDR1 KGHDR, CDR2 SFDVKD. Here the CDR3 reads CATSDFRQQFDNSPLHF. Written as DNA, the CDR3 is TGTGCCACCAGTGATTTCAGACAGCAGTTCGATAATTCACCCCTCCACTTT.

The chain combines TRBV7-9 with TRBJ1-6, with unresolved D. The CDR3 is 13 amino acids. Germline V gene sequence: CDR1 SEHNR, CDR2 FQNEAQ (reference sequence). V lost 0 bases and J lost 12, with 9 bases in between. The CDR3 is CASSLAAALPLHF. The CDR3 DNA sequence: TGTGCCAGCAGCTTAGCGGCAGCTTTACCCCTCCACTTT.

This clone came up once. The V call is TRBV19, the J call TRBJ1-4, with a weak D call TRBD1 (5 bases). The CDR3 length is 16 residues. The germline V and J ends were trimmed by 0 bases and 0 bases, with 8 bases remaining between them. The germline CDR1 and CDR2 sequences are LNHDA and SQIVND (reference sequence). The CDR3 reads CASSIEGGATNEKLFF. Written as DNA, the CDR3 is TGTGCCAGTAGTATAGAGGGAGGGGCAACTAATGAAAAACTGTTTTTT.

CDR3 DNA sequence: TGTGCCAGCAGCTTCGCCAAAAGCTCCTACAATGAGCAGTTCTTC. It translates to CASSFAKSSYNEQFF. This chain links TRBV7-2 with TRBJ2-1; D uncertain. V gave up 3 bases and J gave up 0 bases, with 9 bases separating them. The CDR3 has 15 residues. Germline CDR1 is SGHTA and CDR2 is FQGNSA.

The chain carries TRBV11-3 and TRBJ2-3; no clear D. Looked up from germline, CDR1 is SGHNT and CDR2 is YENEEA. The germline V and J ends were trimmed by 5 bases and 8 bases, with 20 bases remaining between them. CDR3 length: 15 residues. CDR3 region: CASSGTTLDGGTQYF. CDR3 coding DNA: TGTGCCAGCAGCGGTACGACGCTGGACGGCGGTACGCAGTATTTT.

The J gene is TRBJ1-2, the V gene TRBV7-9; 10 bases align to TRBD1. Per the germline V gene, CDR1 is SEHNR and CDR2 is FQNEAQ (reference sequence). After removal of 0 bases from V and 8 bases from J, the junction contained 6 bases not matched to a gene. This CDR3 is built from 15 residues. CDR3 nucleotides: TGTGCCAGCAGCTTAGCGGGGGACAGGGGCTTGGGCTACACCTTC. This codes for CASSLAGDRGLGYTF.

This sequence joins TRBV24-1 and TRBJ2-3; the D gene is possibly TRBD2 (5 bases). The V gene's germline CDR1 is KGHDR and CDR2 SFDVKD. The CDR3 totals 13 residues. With 9 bases removed from V and 1 base from J, the gap between germline ends came to 10 bases. CDR3 DNA sequence: TGTGCCACCCGGGGAGAACGCACAGATACGCAGTATTTT. Protein product: CATRGERTDTQYF.

The chain couples TRBV7-2 to TRBJ2-3; D is possibly TRBD2 (5 bases). The CDR3 contains 13 residues. Trimming took off 3 bases at V and 3 bases at J, with 7 bases between the two ends. The germline V gene has CDR1 SGHTA and CDR2 FQGNSA. The CDR3 DNA reads as TGTGCCAGCAGCTTCCGGGGTACAGATACGCAGTATTTT. Its protein product is CASSFRGTDTQYF.

CDR3 DNA: TGTGCCAGCAGCGTACAGGGCTACAATCAGCCCCAGCATTTT. As protein: CASSVQGYNQPQHF. V usage is TRBV9 and J usage is TRBJ1-5, with D perhaps TRBD1 (5 bases). V was shortened by 1 base and J by 3 bases, with 8 bases between the two germline ends. The V gene's germline CDR1 is SGDLS and CDR2 YYNGEE. The CDR3 extends over 14 amino acids.

The V gene is TRBV6-4, the J gene TRBJ2-7; the D gene is possibly TRBD1 (6 bases). In germline, CDR1 is MRHNA, CDR2 SNTAGT. The V end was cut by 11 bases, the J end by 2 bases, with 19 bases between. The CDR3 has 14 amino acids. In nucleotides, the CDR3 is TGTGCCCCCAGAGGGTGGACAGCGACCTACGAGCAGTACGTC. It codes for CAPRGWTATYEQYV.